This is a list of T cell receptor beta chains from one sample in a study of blood T cell repertoires in COVID-19. Repertoires were generated with immunoSEQ multiplex PCR, while TCRdb's copy carries only in-frame clones and drops some. The sample holds fewer than 85,000 clones, around 90% seen once. The specimen sequenced was peripheral blood. These receptors originate from a human donor in a cohort sampled during active COVID-19. Each CDR3 is given with its conserved first and last residue. Each record gives: CDR3 DNA, CDR3 protein, V gene, CDR3 length, J gene, D gene, clone size. D genes are given only for firm matches. Rows may omit the clone size; those that give it use once, few, many or a size class.

TGTGCCAGTAGTTTCGCGGGTAACTATGGCTACACCTTC | CASSFAGNYGYTF | TRBV19 | 13 | TRBJ1-2 | . | .
TGTGCCAGCAGTGAACGGGGATTAGATCAAGCTTTCTTT | CASSERGLDQAFF | TRBV6-1 | 13 | TRBJ1-1 | . | .
TGTGCCAGCACCACCGGGGGACTCGCGGGGGGAGGCCATGAGCAGTTCTTC | CASTTGGLAGGGHEQFF | TRBV3-1/TRBV3-2 | 17 | TRBJ2-1 | TRBD2 | .
TGTGCCAGCCACGCGACAGTCAACTACAATGAGCAGTTCTTC | CASHATVNYNEQFF | TRBV11-2 | 14 | TRBJ2-1 | . | once
TGTGCCAGCAGTGAAGTAACGGGGACCTACGAGCAGTACTTC | CASSEVTGTYEQYF | TRBV6-1 | 14 | TRBJ2-7 | . | .
TGCGCCAGCAGCCAAGATGTCGGGGGGGGTGAAAAACTGTTTTTT | CASSQDVGGGEKLFF | TRBV4-3 | 15 | TRBJ1-4 | . | .
TGTGCCAGCAGTGACGAGAGGGCTACGGAGGCCGGGGAGCTGTTTTTT | CASSDERATEAGELFF | TRBV2 | 16 | TRBJ2-2 | . | .
TGCAGTGCTAGTTTGAGGTTCGGGGACACTGAAGCTTTCTTT | CSASLRFGDTEAFF | TRBV20-1 | 14 | TRBJ1-1 | . | .
TGTGCCAGTAGTCCCAGAGGGGGGGCTAGCACAGATACGCAGTATTTT | CASSPRGGASTDTQYF | TRBV19 | 16 | TRBJ2-3 | . | .
TGTGCCAGCAGCTCAATCAGATCCTACAATGAGCAGTTCTTC | CASSSIRSYNEQFF | TRBV5-6 | 14 | TRBJ2-1 | . | .
TGTGCCAGTAGTATAGATGGACAGGGGGCTGGCGAGCAGTACTTC | CASSIDGQGAGEQYF | TRBV19 | 15 | TRBJ2-7 | TRBD1 | .
TGCGCCAGTTCAGCGTTGGGGGGGCTGAACACCGGGGAGCTGTTTTTT | CASSALGGLNTGELFF | TRBV10-2 | 16 | TRBJ2-2 | . | once
TGTGCCAGCAGCTTGCGGCGACAGGGGGCGGGATACGAGCAGTACTTC | CASSLRRQGAGYEQYF | TRBV11-2 | 16 | TRBJ2-7 | TRBD1 | few
TGTGCCAGCTCACCGACTACGGGAGGCACAGATACGCAGTATTTT | CASSPTTGGTDTQYF | TRBV18 | 15 | TRBJ2-3 | . | .
TGTGCCAGCAGTGGGACAAATGATCAGCCCCAGCATTTT | CASSGTNDQPQHF | TRBV2 | 13 | TRBJ1-5 | . | few
TGTGCCTCCTGTCTGGGAGGAATCGGACAGCCCCAGCATTTT | CASCLGGIGQPQHF | TRBV24-1 | 14 | TRBJ1-5 | . | .
TGTGCCACCAGTGAGCGGGTAGCTCCCCCCCATGAGCAGTTCTTC | CATSERVAPPHEQFF | TRBV24-1 | 15 | TRBJ2-1 | . | .
TGTGCCAGTACCACCGCCGAGACAGGTTTAAATCAGCCCCAGCATTTT | CASTTAETGLNQPQHF | TRBV19 | 16 | TRBJ1-5 | . | .
TGTGCCAGCAGCTTAGATCACTCTGGAAACACCATATATTTT | CASSLDHSGNTIYF | TRBV11-2 | 14 | TRBJ1-3 | . | .
TGTGCCAGCAGCTTGGCCCTGAGGAGGACTAGCGGTTACGAGCAGTACTTC | CASSLALRRTSGYEQYF | TRBV5-6 | 17 | TRBJ2-7 | TRBD2 | .